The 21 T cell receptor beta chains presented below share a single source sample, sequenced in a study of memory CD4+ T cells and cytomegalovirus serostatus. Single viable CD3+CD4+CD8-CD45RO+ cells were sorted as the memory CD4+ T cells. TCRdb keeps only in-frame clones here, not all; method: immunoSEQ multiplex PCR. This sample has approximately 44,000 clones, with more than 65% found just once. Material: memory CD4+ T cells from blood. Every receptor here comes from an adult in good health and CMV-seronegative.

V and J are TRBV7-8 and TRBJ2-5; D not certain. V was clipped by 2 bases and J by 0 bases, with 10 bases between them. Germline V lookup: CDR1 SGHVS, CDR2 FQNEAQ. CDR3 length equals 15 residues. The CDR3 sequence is CASSLRQTYQETQYF. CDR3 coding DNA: TGTGCCAGCAGCTTACGCCAGACGTACCAAGAGACCCAGTACTTC.

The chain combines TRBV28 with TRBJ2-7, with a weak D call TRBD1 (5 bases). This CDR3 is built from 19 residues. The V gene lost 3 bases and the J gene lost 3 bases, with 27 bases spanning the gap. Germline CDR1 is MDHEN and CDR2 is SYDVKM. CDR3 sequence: CASSFILQKVGDRSYEQYF. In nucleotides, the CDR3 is TGTGCCAGCAGTTTCATACTCCAAAAGGTGGGTGACAGAAGCTACGAGCAGTACTTC.

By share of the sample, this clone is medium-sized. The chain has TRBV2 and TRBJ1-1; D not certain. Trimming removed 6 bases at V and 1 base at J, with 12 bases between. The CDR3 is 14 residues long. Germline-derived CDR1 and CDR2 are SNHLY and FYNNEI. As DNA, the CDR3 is TGTGCCAGCAGCGTCTCGAGGAGGAACACTGAAGCTTTCTTT. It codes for CASSVSRRNTEAFF.

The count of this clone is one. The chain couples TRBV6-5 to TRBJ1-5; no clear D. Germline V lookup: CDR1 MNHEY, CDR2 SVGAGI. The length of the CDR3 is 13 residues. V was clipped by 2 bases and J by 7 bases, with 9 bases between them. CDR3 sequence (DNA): TGTGCCAGCAGTTACGGACCAAGCCAGCCCCAGCATTTT. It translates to CASSYGPSQPQHF.

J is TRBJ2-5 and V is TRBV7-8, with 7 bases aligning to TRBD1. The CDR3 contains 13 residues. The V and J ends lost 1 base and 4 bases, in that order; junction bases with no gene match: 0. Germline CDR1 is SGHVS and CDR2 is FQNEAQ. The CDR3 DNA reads TGTGCCAGCAGCTTAGGGACAGGAGAGACCCAGTACTTC. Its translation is CASSLGTGETQYF.

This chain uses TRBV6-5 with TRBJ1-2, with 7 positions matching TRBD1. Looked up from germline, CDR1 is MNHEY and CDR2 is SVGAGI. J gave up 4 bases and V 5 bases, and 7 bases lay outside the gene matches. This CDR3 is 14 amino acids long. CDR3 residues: CASSPQGGTYGYTF. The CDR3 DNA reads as TGTGCCAGCAGTCCCCAGGGGGGGACCTATGGCTACACCTTC.

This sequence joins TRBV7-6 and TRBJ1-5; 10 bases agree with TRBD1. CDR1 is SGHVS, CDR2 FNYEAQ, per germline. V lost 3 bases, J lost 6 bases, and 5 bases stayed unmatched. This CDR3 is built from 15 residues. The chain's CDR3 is CASSFRQGAGQPQHF. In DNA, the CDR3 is TGTGCCAGCAGCTTCCGACAGGGGGCAGGTCAGCCCCAGCATTTT.

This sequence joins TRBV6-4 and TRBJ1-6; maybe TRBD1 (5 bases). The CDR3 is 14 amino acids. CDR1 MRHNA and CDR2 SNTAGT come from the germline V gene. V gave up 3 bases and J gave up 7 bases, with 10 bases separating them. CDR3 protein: CASSEFRGNSPLHF. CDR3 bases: TGTGCCAGCAGTGAATTTAGGGGAAATTCACCCCTCCACTTT.

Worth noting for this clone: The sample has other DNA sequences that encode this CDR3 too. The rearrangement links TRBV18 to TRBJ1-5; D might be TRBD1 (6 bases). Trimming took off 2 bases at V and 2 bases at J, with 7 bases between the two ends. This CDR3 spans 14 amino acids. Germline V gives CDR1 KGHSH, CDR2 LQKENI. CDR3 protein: CASSPGGRNQPQHF. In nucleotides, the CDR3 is TGTGCCAGCTCACCAGGGGGCCGCAATCAGCCCCAGCATTTT. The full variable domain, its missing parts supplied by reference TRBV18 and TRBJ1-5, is NAGVMQNPRHLVRRRGQEARLRCSPMKGHSHVYWYRQLPEEGLKFMVYLQKENIIDESGMPKERFSAEFPKEGPSILRIQQVVRGDSAAYFCASSPGGRNQPQHFGDGTRLSIL.

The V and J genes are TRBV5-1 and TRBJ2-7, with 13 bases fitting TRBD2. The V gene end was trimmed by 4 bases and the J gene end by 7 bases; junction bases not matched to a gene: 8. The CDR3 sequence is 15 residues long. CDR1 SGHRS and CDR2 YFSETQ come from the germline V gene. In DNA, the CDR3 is TGCGCCAGCAGCGATAGACTAGCGGGGGGTCGTGAGCAGTACTTC. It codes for CASSDRLAGGREQYF. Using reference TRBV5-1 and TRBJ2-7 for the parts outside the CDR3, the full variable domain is KAGVTQTPRYLIKTRGQQVTLSCSPISGHRSVSWYQQTPGQGLQFLFEYFSETQRNKGNFPGRFSGRQFSNSRSEMNVSTLELGDSALYLCASSDRLAGGREQYFGPGTRLTVT.

As DNA, the CDR3 is TGCGCCAGCAGCTTGGAGTCAGGGGGCACTGAAGCTTTCTTT. This sequence encodes CASSLESGGTEAFF. V usage is TRBV5-1 and J usage is TRBJ1-1, with 7 bases fitting TRBD1. Unmatched junction bases numbered 3, after V lost 0 bases and J lost 4 bases. The germline gives CDR1 SGHRS, CDR2 YFSETQ. The CDR3 covers 14 residues.

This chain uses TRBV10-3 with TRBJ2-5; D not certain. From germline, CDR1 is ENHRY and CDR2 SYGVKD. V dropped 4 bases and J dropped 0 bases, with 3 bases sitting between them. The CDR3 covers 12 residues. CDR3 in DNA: TGTGCCATCAGTGTGGACCAAGAGACCCAGTACTTC. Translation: CAISVDQETQYF.

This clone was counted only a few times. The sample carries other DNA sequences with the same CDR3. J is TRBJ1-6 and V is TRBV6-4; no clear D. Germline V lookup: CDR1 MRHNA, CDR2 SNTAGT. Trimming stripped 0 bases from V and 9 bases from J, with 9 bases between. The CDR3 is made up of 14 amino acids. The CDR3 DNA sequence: TGTGCCAGCAGTGACTCTATCTGGGGTTCACCCCTCCACTTT. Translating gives CASSDSIWGSPLHF.

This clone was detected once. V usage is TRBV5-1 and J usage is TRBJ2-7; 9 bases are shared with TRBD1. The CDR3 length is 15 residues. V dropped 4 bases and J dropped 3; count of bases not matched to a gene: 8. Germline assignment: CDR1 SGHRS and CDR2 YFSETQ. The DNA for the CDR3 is TGCGCCAGCAGCGGTCCTGAGACAGGGGGCTACGAGCAGTACTTC. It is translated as CASSGPETGGYEQYF. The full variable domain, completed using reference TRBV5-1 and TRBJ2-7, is KAGVTQTPRYLIKTRGQQVTLSCSPISGHRSVSWYQQTPGQGLQFLFEYFSETQRNKGNFPGRFSGRQFSNSRSEMNVSTLELGDSALYLCASSGPETGGYEQYFGPGTRLTVT.

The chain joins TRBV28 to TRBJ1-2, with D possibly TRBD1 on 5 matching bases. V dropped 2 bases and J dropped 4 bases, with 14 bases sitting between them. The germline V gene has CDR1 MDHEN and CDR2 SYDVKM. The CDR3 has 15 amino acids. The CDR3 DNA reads TGTGCCAGCAGTTTAGGGGACGCCCCATTCTATGGCTACACCTTC. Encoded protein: CASSLGDAPFYGYTF.

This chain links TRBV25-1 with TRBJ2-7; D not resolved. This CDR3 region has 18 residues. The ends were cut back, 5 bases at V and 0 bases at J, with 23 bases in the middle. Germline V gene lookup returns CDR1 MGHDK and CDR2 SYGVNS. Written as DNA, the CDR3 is TGTGCCAGCAGTAAAACGGGCTTGGGTAAGGGTGGCTCCTACGAGCAGTACTTC. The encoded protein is CASSKTGLGKGGSYEQYF.

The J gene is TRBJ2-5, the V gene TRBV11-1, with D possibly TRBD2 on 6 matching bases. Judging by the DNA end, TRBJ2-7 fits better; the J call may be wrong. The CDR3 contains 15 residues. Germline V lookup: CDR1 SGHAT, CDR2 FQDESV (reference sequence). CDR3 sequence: CASSSGDVWAYEQYF. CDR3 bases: TGTGCCAGCAGCTCGGGGGACGTCTGGGCCTACGAGCAGTACTTC.

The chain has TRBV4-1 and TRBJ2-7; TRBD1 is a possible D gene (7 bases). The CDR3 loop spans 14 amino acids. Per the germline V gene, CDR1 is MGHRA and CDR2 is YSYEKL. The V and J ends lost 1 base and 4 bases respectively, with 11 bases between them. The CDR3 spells CASSQVTGTYEQYF. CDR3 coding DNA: TGCGCCAGCAGCCAAGTGACAGGGACTTACGAGCAGTACTTC.

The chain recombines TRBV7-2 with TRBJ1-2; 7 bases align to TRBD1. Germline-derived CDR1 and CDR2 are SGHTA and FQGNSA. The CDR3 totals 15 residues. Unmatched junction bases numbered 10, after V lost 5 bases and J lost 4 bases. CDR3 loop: CASSAHRGRVYGYTF. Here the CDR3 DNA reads TGTGCCAGCAGCGCACACAGGGGTCGGGTCTATGGCTACACCTTC.

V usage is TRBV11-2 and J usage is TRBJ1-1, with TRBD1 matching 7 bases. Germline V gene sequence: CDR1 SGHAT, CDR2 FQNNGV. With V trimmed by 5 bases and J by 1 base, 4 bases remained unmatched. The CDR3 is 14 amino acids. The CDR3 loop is CASSARQGNTEAFF. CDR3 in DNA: TGTGCCAGCAGCGCACGACAGGGGAACACTGAAGCTTTCTTT.

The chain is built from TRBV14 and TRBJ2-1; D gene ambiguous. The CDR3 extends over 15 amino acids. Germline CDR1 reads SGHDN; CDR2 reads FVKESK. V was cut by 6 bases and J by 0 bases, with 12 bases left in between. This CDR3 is CASSRYPSSYNEQFF. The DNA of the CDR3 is TGTGCCAGCAGTCGATACCCTAGCTCCTACAATGAGCAGTTCTTC.